Sequencing of this T cell receptor (beta chain) was carried out in a study of blood T cell repertoires in COVID-19. Study in general: COVID-19 samples collected from the United States, Italy and Spain covered acute and convalescent phases. T cells, B-cell-depleted T cells, or PBMCs provided the cDNA or gDNA that served as material.

Profiled with immunoSEQ multiplex PCR; TCRdb holds only in-frame clones, not every one. The repertoire includes about 60,000 clones, 75% to 80% of them detected once, and around 20% sits in the top ten. The TCR comes from a man aged 50 to 59 with active or convalescent COVID-19. What was sequenced was peripheral blood.

CDR3 amino acids: CASSYAGFSGNTIYF. The CDR3 bases are TGTGCCAGCAGTTACGCAGGGTTTTCTGGAAACACCATATATTTT. This chain connects TRBV3-1 (or the pseudogene TRBV3-2) to TRBJ1-3; D is possibly TRBD1 (5 bases). V lost 6 bases and J lost 1, with 13 bases in between. Germline CDR1 and CDR2: LGHDT and YNNKEL (reference sequence). This CDR3 has 15 amino acids.